This T cell receptor (beta chain) was identified during a study of cytomegalovirus exposure and HLA in healthy donors. Primers: 60 Vbeta forward and 13 Jbeta reverse. Only in-frame clones appear in the TCRdb table, and some are missing; sequencing was by immunoSEQ multiplex PCR. Among about 160,000 clones, around four fifths were seen once, and the ten largest hold approximately 1.3%. Among the donors, all were healthy bone marrow donors. Germline V CDR1 and CDR2: MDHEN, SYDVKM. V was trimmed by 4 bases and J by 8 bases, leaving 12 bases between them. CDR3 length: 14 residues. This clone was seen a handful of times. Its antigen is not identified. Overall study findings and caveats: CMV antigen specificity was confirmed in vitro for three CMV-associated chains. Earlier findings revealed that most TCR beta V segments proved productive either about 90% or about 30% of the time.

Sequenced: PBMCs. This TCR derives from a man aged 25 to 45 in good health and CMV-seronegative. J is TRBJ1-6 and V is TRBV28; weak D call: TRBD1 (5 bases). CDR3 sequence: CASSSLGGDSPLHF. The CDR3 DNA follows: TGTGCCAGCAGTTCCCTCGGGGGGGATTCACCCCTCCACTTT.